This T cell receptor beta chain was obtained from a study of tumor-infiltrating lymphocytes in localized non-small cell lung cancer. About the study: Some samples were collected after neoadjuvant chemotherapy; smokers, never-smokers and several histologies were included.

Germline loops: CDR1 SGHVS, CDR2 FNYEAQ. The ends lost 6 bases at V and 2 bases at J; junction bases unmatched: 6. The CDR3 spans 17 residues. The protocol was immunoSEQ multiplex PCR, while the TCRdb copy is restricted to in-frame clones and leaves out a portion. Of around 12,000 clones detected, around 85% appear once; the ten largest clones hold approximately 8%. The rearrangement joins TRBV7-6 to TRBJ2-6, with 11 bases lining up with TRBD1. The sequenced sample was uninvolved lung tissue not adjacent to the tumor. This clonotype was obtained from a human donor with non-small cell lung cancer. The CDR3 loop is CASRRPGQGAGANVLTF. The CDR3 nucleotides are TGTGCCAGCAGGCGGCCGGGACAGGGGGCTGGGGCCAACGTCCTGACTTTC.